Here is one TCR beta chain with its context. The table came from immunoSEQ multiplex PCR; TCRdb's copy has only in-frame clones and leaves some out. The sample shows about 200,000 clones, about 79% of them seen only once. CDR1 is LNHNV and CDR2 is YYDKDF in the germline V gene (reference sequence). The V and J ends lost 0 bases and 1 base respectively, with 15 bases between them. The CDR3 runs to 17 residues. The sample comes from a study of cytomegalovirus exposure and HLA in healthy donors. Sequencing used PBMCs. The clonotype comes from a woman between 25 and 40 years old in good health and CMV-seropositive. V usage is TRBV15 and J usage is TRBJ1-2, with D maybe TRBD1 (5 bases). The CDR3 loop is CATSRDLVTALNYGYTF. Here the CDR3 DNA reads TGTGCCACCAGCAGAGATCTCGTGACAGCCCTTAACTATGGCTACACCTTC.